This TCR beta chain was sequenced in a study of T cells in Graves' hyperthyroidism and ophthalmopathy. There were TCR beta CDR3 regions amplified from RNA transcripts. Initially, a first-round RT-PCR of the TCR CDR3 employed the HTBI primer set. MiXCR was run by TCRdb on the multiplex PCR reads, yielding one entry per CDR3 protein. The sample yields about 400,000 distinct CDR3 sequences, approximately 14% seen once. The origin of this receptor is a woman younger than 30 with Graves' hyperthyroidism. The sequencing sample was made of blood.

CDR3 in amino acids: CASSLGQGRTYEQYF. CDR3 in DNA: TGTGCCAGCAGCTTAGGACAGGGGCGGACCTACGAGCAGTACTTC. The chain recombines TRBV5-8 with TRBJ2-7; TRBD1 matches 9 bases. The germline gives CDR1 SGHTS, CDR2 YDEGEE. Trimming took 2 bases from V and 2 from J; bases not matched to a gene: 5. The CDR3 runs to 15 residues.